Following are 7 T cell receptor beta chains from one sample sequenced in a study of T cell repertoires in cytomegalovirus infection. TCRdb called the reads again in MiXCR, with one record for every CDR3 protein. The repertoire holds about 830,000 distinct CDR3 sequences, with about 31% as singletons. Which antigens these TCRs recognize remains unknown. The material sequenced was cultured CD8+ T cells from PBMCs, taken from culture after CMV antigen stimulation. The receptor source for this set is a human donor in good health (CMV status not recorded). Some clones in this sample may be carry-over from other donors' samples.

This clonotype was observed at least ten times. The chain has TRBV6-2 or TRBV6-3 and TRBJ2-2; D remains ambiguous. With 2 bases removed from V and 11 bases from J, the gap between germline ends came to 9 bases. This CDR3 spans 12 amino acids. Germline V gives CDR1 MNHEY, CDR2 SVGEGT. The CDR3 reads CASSYPEIELFF. Written as DNA, the CDR3 is TGTGCCAGCAGTTACCCGGAAATTGAGCTGTTTTTT.

The table lists this clonotype with many counts. The J gene is TRBJ1-5, the V gene TRBV7-2, with D unclear. Germline V lookup: CDR1 SGHTA, CDR2 FQGNSA. The CDR3 totals 15 residues. V lost 1 base and J 6 bases, leaving 13 bases between the germline ends. CDR3 residues: CASSLEPPGGQPQHF. The CDR3 DNA sequence: TGTGCCAGCAGCTTAGAGCCGCCCGGAGGTCAGCCCCAGCATTTT. Full variable domain (missing parts from reference TRBV7-2 and TRBJ1-5): GAGVSQSPSNKVTEKGKDVELRCDPISGHTALYWYRQSLGQGLEFLIYFQGNSAPDKSGLPSDRFSAERTGGSVSTLTIQRTQQEDSAVYLCASSLEPPGGQPQHFGDGTRLSIL.

This clonotype has only a few counts. This rearrangement joins TRBV11-2 to TRBJ2-2; 13 bases are a match to TRBD2. CDR1 is SGHAT and CDR2 is FQNNGV in the germline V gene. J lost 10 bases, V lost 6 bases, and 17 bases had no gene match. There are 18 residues in the CDR3. The CDR3 is CASRTGYGLAGAPEELFF. The CDR3 DNA reads TGTGCCAGCAGGACAGGGTACGGACTAGCGGGGGCTCCCGAGGAGCTGTTTTTT.

This clonotype appeared a single time. This chain connects TRBV19 to TRBJ1-2; D is undetermined. V lost 10 bases to trimming and J lost 1 base, with 10 bases between them. Germline V lookup: CDR1 LNHDA, CDR2 SQIVND (reference sequence). This CDR3 comprises 12 residues. This CDR3 reads CATRTDNYGYTF. The CDR3 nucleotides read TGTGCCACCCGGACGGATAACTATGGCTACACCTTC.

This clonotype was found many times. This chain connects TRBV7-2 to TRBJ1-1; D not certain. The CDR3 is 14 residues long. The germline gives CDR1 SGHTA, CDR2 FQGNSA. The V gene lost 5 bases and the J gene lost 5 bases, with 15 bases spanning the gap. The DNA of the CDR3 is TGTGCCAGCAGCCTCGGCCTGGGTGGTACTGAAGCTTTCTTT. Amino acids: CASSLGLGGTEAFF.

This clonotype was detected once. The V gene is TRBV6-1, the J gene TRBJ1-1; 7 nucleotides align to TRBD1. Germline values: CDR1 MNHNS, CDR2 SASEGT. The CDR3 spans 15 residues. V was clipped by 3 bases and J by 1 base; unmatched bases: 5. For the CDR3, the DNA is TGTGCCAGCAGTGACAGGGGGAAATCGAACACTGAAGCTTTCTTT. As protein: CASSDRGKSNTEAFF.

This clonotype has more than one count but fewer than ten. The rearrangement uses TRBV7-9 and TRBJ2-1, with a weak D call TRBD2 (5 bases). Germline V gene sequence: CDR1 SEHNR, CDR2 FQNEAQ (reference sequence). The CDR3 has 15 amino acids. V shed 5 bases and J shed 8 bases, with 19 bases lying between them. The CDR3 coding sequence is TGTGCCAGCAGCCCGACCACTACGACTATCTATGAGCAGTTCTTC. As protein: CASSPTTTTIYEQFF.